This T cell receptor (beta chain) was obtained from a study of CD8 T cells in Susac syndrome. At the level of the study: Sequencing included Susac syndrome patients, six of them with active disease and roughly eight in remission.

V was cut by 1 base and J by 5 bases, with 8 bases left in between. Germline assignment: CDR1 LGHNA and CDR2 YSLEER. The CDR3 is 13 amino acids. Reverse transcription of roughly 0.5 to 1 ug RNA was performed with random hexamers. TCRdb called the immunoSEQ multiplex PCR reads again in MiXCR, with one record for every CDR3 protein. The sample has about 150,000 distinct CDR3 sequences, 85% to 95% seen once; the top ten hold 0.16%. The recently defined diagnostic criteria for definite or probable disease were met by the Susac syndrome patients. Isolation of CD8+ and CD4+ T cells was performed negatively, whereas enrichment of TEMRA cells was done by FACS.

The source material was CD4+ T cells from PBMCs. V usage is TRBV4-3 and J usage is TRBJ1-1; no clear D gene. This TCR came from a human donor with Susac syndrome. The DNA of the CDR3 is TGCGCCAGCAGCCAAGCTTTCCATACTGAAGCTTTCTTT. Translated: CASSQAFHTEAFF.